Here is one T cell receptor (beta chain) with its context. Antigen unknown. This entry is derived from a study of blood T cells in healthy people across ages. Overall study findings and caveats: The authors considered diversity estimates from one million T cells to be underestimates.

The germline V gene has CDR1 SGDLS and CDR2 YYNGEE. With 7 bases removed from V and 0 bases from J, the gap between germline ends came to 8 bases. The CDR3 contains 14 residues. Researchers report isolating at least 6.5 million PBMCs per sample. With each sample, at least 5 micrograms of total RNA were extracted. For the second PCR, which ran for roughly 6 to 12 cycles, a sample-barcoded 5' primer and a J-beta primer mix were used. Using its own MiXCR run on the 5' RACE reads, TCRdb lists one record per CDR3 protein. The table lists more than 1 million distinct CDR3 sequences, more than 40% of them singletons.

Sequencing was carried out using blood. This TCR came from a woman aged 55-75 years in good health. This chain joins TRBV9 and TRBJ2-6; D is unresolved. CDR3 loop: CASGSYSGANVLTF. DNA for the CDR3: TGTGCCAGCGGCTCATACTCTGGGGCCAACGTCCTGACTTTC.